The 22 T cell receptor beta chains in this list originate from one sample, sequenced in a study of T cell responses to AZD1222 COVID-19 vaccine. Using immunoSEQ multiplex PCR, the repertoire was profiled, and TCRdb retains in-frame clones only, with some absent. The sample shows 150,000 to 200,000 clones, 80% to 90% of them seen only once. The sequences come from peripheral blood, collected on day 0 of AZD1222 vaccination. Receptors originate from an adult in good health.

Here the CDR3 DNA reads TGTGCCAGCAGTGAGGGGCGGGATCAGCCCCAGCATTTT. This codes for CASSEGRDQPQHF. The chain carries TRBV6-4 and TRBJ1-5; a possible D gene is TRBD1 (5 bases). The CDR3 is 13 residues long. Trimming took 3 bases from V and 5 from J, leaving 8 bases between them. Germline CDR1 and CDR2: MRHNA and SNTAGT.

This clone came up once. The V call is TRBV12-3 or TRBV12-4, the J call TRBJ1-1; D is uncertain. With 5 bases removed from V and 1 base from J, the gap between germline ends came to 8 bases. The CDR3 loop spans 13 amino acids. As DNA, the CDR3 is TGTGCCAGCAGTCGCGCGGGGAACACTGAAGCTTTCTTT. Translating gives CASSRAGNTEAFF.

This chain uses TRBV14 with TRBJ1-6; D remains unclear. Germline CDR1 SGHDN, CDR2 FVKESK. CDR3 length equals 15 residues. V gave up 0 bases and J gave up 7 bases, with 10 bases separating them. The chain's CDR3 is CASSQEMSRNSPLHF. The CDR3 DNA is TGTGCCAGCAGCCAAGAAATGTCTAGGAATTCACCCCTCCACTTT. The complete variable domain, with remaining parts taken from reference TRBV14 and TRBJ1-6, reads EAGVTQFPSHSVIEKGQTVTLRCDPISGHDNLYWYRRVMGKEIKFLLHFVKESKQDESGMPNNRFLAERTGGTYSTLKVQPAELEDSGVYFCASSQEMSRNSPLHFGNGTRLTVT.

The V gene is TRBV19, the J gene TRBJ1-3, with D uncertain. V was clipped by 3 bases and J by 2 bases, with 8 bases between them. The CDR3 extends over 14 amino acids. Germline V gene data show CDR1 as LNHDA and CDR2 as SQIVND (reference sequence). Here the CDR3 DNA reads TGTGCCAGTAGTATTAGCCGCACTGGAAACACCATATATTTT. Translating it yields CASSISRTGNTIYF.

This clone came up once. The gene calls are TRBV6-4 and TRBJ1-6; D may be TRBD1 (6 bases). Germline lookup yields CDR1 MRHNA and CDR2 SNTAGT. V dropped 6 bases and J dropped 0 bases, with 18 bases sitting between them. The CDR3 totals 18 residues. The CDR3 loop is CASSRRDTVSSYNSPLHF. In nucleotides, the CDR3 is TGTGCCAGCAGCCGGAGGGACACCGTGAGCTCCTATAATTCACCCCTCCACTTT.

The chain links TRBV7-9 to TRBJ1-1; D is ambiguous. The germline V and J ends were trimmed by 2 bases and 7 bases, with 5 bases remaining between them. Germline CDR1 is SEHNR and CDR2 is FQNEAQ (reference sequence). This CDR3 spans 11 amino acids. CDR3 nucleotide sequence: TGTGCCAGCAGCTTAAGCGGTGAAGCTTTCTTT. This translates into CASSLSGEAFF.

CDR3 DNA: TGCGCCAGCAGCCTTGTGGACCTGAACACTGAAGCTTTCTTT. Protein: CASSLVDLNTEAFF. The chain combines TRBV5-1 with TRBJ1-1; D is undetermined. The CDR3 covers 14 residues. Germline CDR1 is SGHRS and CDR2 is YFSETQ. V was pared by 4 bases and J by 0 bases, with 10 bases between.

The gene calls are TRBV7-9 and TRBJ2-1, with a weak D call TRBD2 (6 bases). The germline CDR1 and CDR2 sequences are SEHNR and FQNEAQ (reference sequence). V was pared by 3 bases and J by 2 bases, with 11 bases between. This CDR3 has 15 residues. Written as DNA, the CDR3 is TGTGCCAGCAGCTTGACTAGTGAGACCTACAATGAGCAGTTCTTC. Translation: CASSLTSETYNEQFF.

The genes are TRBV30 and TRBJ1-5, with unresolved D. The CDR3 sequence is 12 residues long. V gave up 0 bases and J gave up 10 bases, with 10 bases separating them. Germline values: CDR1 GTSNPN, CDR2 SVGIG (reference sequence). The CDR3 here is CAWSVPTGPQHF. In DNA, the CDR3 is TGTGCCTGGAGTGTCCCCACCGGCCCCCAGCATTTT.

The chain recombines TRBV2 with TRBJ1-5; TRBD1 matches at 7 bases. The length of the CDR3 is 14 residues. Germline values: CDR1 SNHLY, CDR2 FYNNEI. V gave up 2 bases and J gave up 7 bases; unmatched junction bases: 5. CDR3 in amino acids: CASSELGGGQPQHF. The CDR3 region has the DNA TGTGCCAGCAGTGAACTAGGGGGCGGGCAGCCCCAGCATTTT.

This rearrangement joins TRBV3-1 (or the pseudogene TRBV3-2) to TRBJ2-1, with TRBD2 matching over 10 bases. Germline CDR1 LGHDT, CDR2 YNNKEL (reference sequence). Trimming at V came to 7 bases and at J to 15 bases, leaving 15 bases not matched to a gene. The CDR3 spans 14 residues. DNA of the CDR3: TGTGCCAGCATTTTAGCGGGGGGCCTTATGTGTGGGTTCTTC. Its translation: CASILAGGLMCGFF.

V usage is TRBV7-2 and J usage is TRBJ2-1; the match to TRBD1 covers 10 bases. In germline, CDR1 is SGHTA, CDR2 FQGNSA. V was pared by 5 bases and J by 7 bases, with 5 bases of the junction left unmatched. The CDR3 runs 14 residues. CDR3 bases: TGTGCCAGCAGCAGTCGGGACAGGGGAAATGAGCAGTTCTTC. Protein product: CASSSRDRGNEQFF.

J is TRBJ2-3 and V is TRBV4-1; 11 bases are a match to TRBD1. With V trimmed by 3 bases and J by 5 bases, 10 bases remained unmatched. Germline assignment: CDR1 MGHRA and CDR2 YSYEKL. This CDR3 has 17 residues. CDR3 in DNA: TGCGCCAGCAGCCACGCCCCGGGACAGGGGGTAGGAGATACGCAGTATTTT. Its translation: CASSHAPGQGVGDTQYF.

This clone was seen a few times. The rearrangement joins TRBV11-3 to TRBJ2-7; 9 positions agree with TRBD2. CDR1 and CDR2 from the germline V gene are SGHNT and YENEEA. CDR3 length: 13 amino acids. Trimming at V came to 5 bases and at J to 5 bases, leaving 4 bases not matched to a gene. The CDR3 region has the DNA TGTGCCAGCAGCCCGGGACTAGCCGACGAGCAGTACTTC. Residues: CASSPGLADEQYF.

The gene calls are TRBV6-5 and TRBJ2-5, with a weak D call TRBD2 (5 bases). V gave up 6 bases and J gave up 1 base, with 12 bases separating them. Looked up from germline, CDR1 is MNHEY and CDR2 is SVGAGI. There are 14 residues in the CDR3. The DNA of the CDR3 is TGTGCCAGCAGGCCGAGGGTTATCCAAGAGACCCAGTACTTC. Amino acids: CASRPRVIQETQYF.

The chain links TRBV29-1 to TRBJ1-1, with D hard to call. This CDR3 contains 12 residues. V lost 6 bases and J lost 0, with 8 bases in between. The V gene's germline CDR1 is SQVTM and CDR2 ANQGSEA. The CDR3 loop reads CSVANMNTEAFF. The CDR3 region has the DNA TGCAGCGTCGCCAACATGAACACTGAAGCTTTCTTT.

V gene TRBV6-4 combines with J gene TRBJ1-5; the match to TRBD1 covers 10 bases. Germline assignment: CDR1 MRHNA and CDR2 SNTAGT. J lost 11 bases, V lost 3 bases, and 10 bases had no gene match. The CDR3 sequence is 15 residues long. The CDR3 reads CASSDGGQGIWSQHF. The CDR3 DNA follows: TGTGCCAGCAGTGATGGGGGACAGGGGATTTGGTCCCAGCATTTT.

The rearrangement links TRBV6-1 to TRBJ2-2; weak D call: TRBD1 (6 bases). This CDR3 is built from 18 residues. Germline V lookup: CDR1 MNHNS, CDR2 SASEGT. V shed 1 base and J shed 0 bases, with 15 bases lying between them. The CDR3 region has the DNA TGTGCCAGCAGTGAAGAGGACAGCGCCTTTACGAACACCGGGGAGCTGTTTTTT. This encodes CASSEEDSAFTNTGELFF.

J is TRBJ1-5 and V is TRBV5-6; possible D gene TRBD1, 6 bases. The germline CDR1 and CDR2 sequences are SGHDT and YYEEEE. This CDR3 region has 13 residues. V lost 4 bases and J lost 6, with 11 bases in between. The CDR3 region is CASSAGGGQPQHF. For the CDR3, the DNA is TGTGCCAGCAGCGCGGGAGGGGGTCAGCCCCAGCATTTT. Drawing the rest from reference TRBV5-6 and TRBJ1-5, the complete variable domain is DAGVTQSPTHLIKTRGQQVTLRCSPKSGHDTVSWYQQALGQGPQFIFQYYEEEERQRGNFPDRFSGHQFPNYSSELNVNALLLGDSALYLCASSAGGGQPQHFGDGTRLSIL.

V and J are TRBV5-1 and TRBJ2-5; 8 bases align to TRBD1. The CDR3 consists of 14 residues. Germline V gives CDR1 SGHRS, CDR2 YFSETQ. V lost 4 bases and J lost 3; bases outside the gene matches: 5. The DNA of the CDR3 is TGCGCCAGCAGCCGGCTGGGACAGGAAGAGACCCAGTACTTC. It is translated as CASSRLGQEETQYF.

The CDR3 sequence: CASSLEGYGYTF. The CDR3, as DNA: TGTGCCAGCAGCCTCGAAGGATATGGCTACACCTTC. The rearrangement uses TRBV4-2 and TRBJ1-2, with D unresolved. CDR1 is LGHNA and CDR2 is YNFKEQ in the germline V gene. V was clipped by 4 bases and J by 5 bases, with 8 bases between them. CDR3 length equals 12 residues.

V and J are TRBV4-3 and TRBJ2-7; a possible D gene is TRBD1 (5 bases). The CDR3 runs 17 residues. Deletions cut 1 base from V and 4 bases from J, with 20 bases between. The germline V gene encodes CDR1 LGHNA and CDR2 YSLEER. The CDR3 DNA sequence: TGCGCCAGCAGCCAAGGACCGACAGTCCGACACAATTACGAGCAGTACTTC. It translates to CASSQGPTVRHNYEQYF.